This T cell receptor (beta chain) was documented in a study of T cell repertoires in cytomegalovirus infection. Whole-study findings and limits: Carriage of CMV together with the relevant HLA was identifiable through cumulative public TCR beta family frequency.

The CDR3 is made up of 13 amino acids. Trimming took off 7 bases at V and 0 bases at J, with 7 bases between the two ends. CDR1 is LNHDA, CDR2 SQIVND, per germline (reference sequence). MiXCR, applied by TCRdb to the reads, yields one record per CDR3 protein. Here the sample spans hundreds of thousands of distinct CDR3 sequences, about 33% being singletons. In its sample, this clonotype was seen a few times. The antigen remains unidentified. The sequence derives from a human donor in good health (CMV status not recorded). Some clones in this sample may be carry-over from other donors' samples. This chain links TRBV19 with TRBJ1-3; tentative D call: TRBD1 (6 bases). Sequences were derived from cultured PBMCs, sampled from culture after CMV antigen stimulation. CDR3 nucleotide sequence: TGTGCCAGTACACAGGGCTCTGGAAACACCATATATTTT. Amino acid sequence: CASTQGSGNTIYF.